This T cell receptor (beta chain) came from a study of blood T cell repertoires in COVID-19. The overall study: T cells, B-cell-depleted T cells, or PBMCs provided the cDNA or gDNA that served as material.

Original processing notes: Counts of nucleated cells, estimated from reference gene primer amplification, were obtained. Clones were sequenced by immunoSEQ multiplex PCR, and TCRdb holds only the in-frame ones, with some missing. The V and J calls and the clone size are those of that table, but D and trimming were determined from the DNA. The profile shows fewer than 400,000 clones, about 87% of them singletons. Participant-reported clinical history was the basis for cohort assignment. V shed 7 bases and J 1 base; nucleotides not matched to a gene: 2. Germline assignment: CDR1 LNHDA and CDR2 SQIVND (reference sequence). CDR3 size: 15 residues.

The chain combines TRBV19 with TRBJ2-5; TRBD2 matches at 14 bases. This receptor was taken from a man younger than 45 who had recovered from COVID-19. The sample taken for sequencing was PBMCs or T cells enriched from blood (not recorded which). The CDR3 loop is CASNGLAGGQETQYF. Written as DNA, the CDR3 is TGTGCCAGTAATGGACTAGCGGGGGGCCAAGAGACCCAGTACTTC.